Shown below are 5 T cell receptor beta chains from a single sample sequenced in a study of cytomegalovirus exposure and HLA in healthy donors. Vbeta (60) and Jbeta (13) primers were used in the PCR. The method was immunoSEQ multiplex PCR; TCRdb's version includes in-frame clones alone and lacks a portion of them. This repertoire shows approximately 150,000 clones, over 70% found once; its top ten account for approximately 1.5%. Sequencing input: PBMCs. The source of these receptors is a young woman in good health and CMV-seropositive.

This chain uses TRBV15 with TRBJ2-3, with 7 positions matching TRBD2. The CDR3 is made up of 16 amino acids. Germline V CDR1 and CDR2: LNHNV, YYDKDF (reference sequence). Germline trimming cut 2 bases from V and 0 bases from J; bases unmatched to any gene: 5. The CDR3, as DNA: TGTGCCACCAGCAGACAAGCGGGGCTTAGCACAGATACGCAGTATTTT. The encoded protein is CATSRQAGLSTDTQYF. The full variable domain, rest sourced from reference TRBV15 and TRBJ2-3, is DAMVIQNPRYQVTQFGKPVTLSCSQTLNHNVMYWYQQKSSQAPKLLFHYYDKDFNNEADTPDNFQSRRPNTSFCFLDIRSPGLGDTAMYLCATSRQAGLSTDTQYFGPGTRLTVL.

The J gene is TRBJ1-4, the V gene TRBV18; TRBD1 might be the D (5 bases). Looked up from germline, CDR1 is KGHSH and CDR2 is LQKENI. Deletions cut 2 bases from V and 5 bases from J, with 15 bases between. CDR3 length: 16 residues. DNA of the CDR3: TGTGCCAGCTCACCATCAAGGTTCGGGGGGAATGAAAAACTGTTTTTT. Its translation: CASSPSRFGGNEKLFF.

The V gene is TRBV27, the J gene TRBJ1-1; D might be TRBD1 (6 bases). With 10 bases removed from V and 5 bases from J, the gap between germline ends came to 20 bases. This CDR3 has 14 residues. CDR1 is MNHEY and CDR2 is SMNVEV in the germline V gene (reference sequence). The CDR3 is CATRQGLSRTEAFF. The CDR3 coding sequence is TGTGCCACACGGCAGGGGTTGTCGCGGACTGAAGCTTTCTTT.

This chain joins TRBV7-3 and TRBJ2-1, with D possibly TRBD1 on 5 matching bases. The CDR3 sequence is 16 residues long. Germline V lookup: CDR1 SGHTA, CDR2 FQGTGA. Trimming stripped 2 bases from V and 10 bases from J, with 21 bases between. As DNA, the CDR3 is TGTGCCAGCAGCTTAGATAGGGGCGGCATAAGGAGAGAGCAGTTCTTC. This sequence encodes CASSLDRGGIRREQFF.

This clone appeared once. This sequence joins TRBV7-2 and TRBJ2-7; D is undetermined. CDR1 SGHTA and CDR2 FQGNSA come from the germline V gene. The CDR3 consists of 11 residues. Deletions cut 3 bases from V and 4 bases from J, with 4 bases between. CDR3 region: CASSFIYEQYF. CDR3 DNA: TGTGCCAGCAGCTTTATATACGAGCAGTACTTC.